The T cell receptor beta chain described here comes from a study of T-cell reconstitution after alpha-beta-depleted transplantation in children. General study points: It was reported that alpha-beta T cells came from several hundred expanded graft clones (about two months after transplant). At day 60, the high TCRbeta diversity found in some patients originated from recipient T cells and thymic progenitors that had survived. One year after transplant, T-cell counts and diversity came mostly from newly produced T cells.

During its preparation, the TCRbeta library received unique molecular identifiers. TCRdb ran MiXCR on the PCR reads and lists one entry per CDR3 protein. The data show hundreds of thousands of distinct CDR3 sequences, approximately 12% seen once. CDR1 and CDR2 from the germline V gene are DFQATT and SNEGSKA (reference sequence). The CDR3 loop spans 15 amino acids. V was trimmed by 0 bases and J by 3 bases, leaving 14 bases between them. Only a few counts were recorded for this clonotype. Its antigen is as yet unknown. The material sequenced was PBMCs, mostly from graft donor cells, taken 360 days after TCRalphabeta/CD19-depleted stem cell transplant. This TCR was sampled from a male patient aged 5 to 17 who had a stem cell transplant for acute myeloid leukemia, so the T cells may come from the graft donor. The J gene is TRBJ1-2, the V gene TRBV20-1; no definite D call. The CDR3 loop is CSAREARQRYYGYTF. CDR3 coding DNA: TGCAGTGCTAGAGAAGCAAGACAACGATACTATGGCTACACCTTC.